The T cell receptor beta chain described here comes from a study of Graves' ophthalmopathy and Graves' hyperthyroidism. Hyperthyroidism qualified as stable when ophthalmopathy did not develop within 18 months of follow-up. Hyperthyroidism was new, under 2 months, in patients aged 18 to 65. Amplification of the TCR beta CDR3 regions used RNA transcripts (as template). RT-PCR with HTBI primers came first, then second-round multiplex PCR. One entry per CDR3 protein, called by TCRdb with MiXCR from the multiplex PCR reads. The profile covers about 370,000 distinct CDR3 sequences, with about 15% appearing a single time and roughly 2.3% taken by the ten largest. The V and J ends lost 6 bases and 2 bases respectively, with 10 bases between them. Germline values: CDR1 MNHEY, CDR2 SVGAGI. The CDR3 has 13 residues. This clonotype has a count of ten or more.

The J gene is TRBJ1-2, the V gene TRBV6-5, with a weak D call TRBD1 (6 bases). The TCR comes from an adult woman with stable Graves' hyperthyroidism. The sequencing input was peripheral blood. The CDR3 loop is CASRTQGNYGYTF. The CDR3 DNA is TGTGCCAGCAGAACTCAGGGGAACTATGGCTACACCTTC.